These T cell receptor beta chains were read from a single sample in a study of blood T cell repertoires in COVID-19. TCRdb's table, derived via immunoSEQ multiplex PCR, lists solely in-frame clones and lacks some. The sample lists hundreds of thousands of clones; about 85% were seen once. Specimen: PBMCs or T cells enriched from blood (not recorded which). The receptors here all came from a woman aged 30 to 39 who had been exposed to COVID-19. The CDR3 runs from the conserved cysteine through the conserved F or W. D genes are given only for firm matches. Not every row has a clone size; where given, it reads once, few, many or a size class.

>-|TRBJ1-5|TRBV28|-
TGTGCCAGCAGCCTGAATCAGCCCCAGCATTTT
CASSLNQPQHF
>TRBD1|TRBJ1-1|TRBV18|once
TGTGCCAGCTCACCTAACAGGGGCACTGAAGCTTTCTTT
CASSPNRGTEAFF
>-|TRBJ2-7|TRBV4-3|once
TGCGCCAGCAGCCGCGCCTCGGGGTCCTACGAGCAGTACTTC
CASSRASGSYEQYF
>-|TRBJ2-7|TRBV18|once
TGTGCCAGCTCACCACAGGGACAAAACTACGAGCAGTACTTC
CASSPQGQNYEQYF
>-|TRBJ2-1|TRBV4-2|-
TGTGCCAGCAGCACTCCAGGACAGGAGGGGAATGAGCAGTTCTTC
CASSTPGQEGNEQFF
>-|TRBJ1-2|TRBV21-1|-
TGTGCCAGCCCCAAGGAGTGGGTCGGGGACTATGGCTACACCTTC
CASPKEWVGDYGYTF
>-|TRBJ1-2|TRBV28|-
TGTGCCAGCAGTTTATCTCGGGGTTGGGGTGGCTACACCTTC
CASSLSRGWGGYTF
>TRBD1|TRBJ2-3|TRBV13|-
TGTGCCAGCAGCTGGGGACAGGGAGACTCAGATACGCAGTATTTT
CASSWGQGDSDTQYF
>-|TRBJ2-2|TRBV5-1|-
TGCGCCAGCAGTTTAAGGCGGGGCGAAGGCGGGGAGCTGTTTTTT
CASSLRRGEGGELFF
>-|TRBJ2-1|TRBV14|-
TGTGCCAGCAGCCCCGACTGGTCCTACAATGAGCAGTTCTTC
CASSPDWSYNEQFF
>TRBD1|TRBJ1-5|TRBV3-1/TRBV3-2|-
TGTGCCAGCAGCCCGGGGACAGGGAATCAGCCCCAGCATTTT
CASSPGTGNQPQHF
>-|TRBJ1-2|TRBV28|-
TGTGCCGTCTTGGAAATCAGGGGCTATGGCTACACCTTC
CAVLEIRGYGYTF
>-|TRBJ2-5|TRBV19|-
TGTGCCAGTAGTATTGCCCTGGACAGCTGGGAGACCCAGTACTTC
CASSIALDSWETQYF
>TRBD1|TRBJ1-1|TRBV28|-
TGTGCCAGCAGTACAGGGGGCAAGACTGAAGCTTTCTTT
CASSTGGKTEAFF
>-|TRBJ1-6|TRBV7-6|-
TGTGCCAGCAGCCCGGGAACCGGGATTTATAATTCACCCCTCCACTTT
CASSPGTGIYNSPLHF
>-|TRBJ2-7|TRBV11-2|-
TGTGCCAGCAGCTTAGGCAGGGACGAGCAGTACTTC
CASSLGRDEQYF
>-|TRBJ2-3|TRBV3-1/TRBV3-2|-
TGTGCCAGCAGCCCCGGCCAGGCTCCTGCTAGCACAGATACGCAGTATTTT
CASSPGQAPASTDTQYF
>TRBD1|TRBJ1-5|TRBV28|-
TGTGCCAGCAGCCTGACAGGGGTTGATCAGCCCCAGCATTTT
CASSLTGVDQPQHF
>-|TRBJ1-5|TRBV19|-
TGTGCCAGTAGTGCGAACAGGGCGGATAGCAATCAGCCCCAGCATTTT
CASSANRADSNQPQHF
>-|TRBJ2-7|TRBV28|-
TGTGCCAGCAGTCTTTTTCGACAGACCTACGAGCAGTACTTC
CASSLFRQTYEQYF
>TRBD2|TRBJ2-7|TRBV10-3|once
TGTGCCATCAGTGAGTTCCCGGCGGGGGGATTCTACGAGCAGTACTTC
CAISEFPAGGFYEQYF
>-|TRBJ1-2|TRBV5-5|-
TGTGCCAGCAGCTTCGCTTATGGCTCCCCCTATGGCTACACCTTC
CASSFAYGSPYGYTF
>-|TRBJ1-1|TRBV9|-
TGTGCCAGCAGCTCAATCACCAGGGGTCACACTGAAGCTTTCTTT
CASSSITRGHTEAFF
>-|TRBJ2-2|TRBV6-5|-
TGTGCCAGCATAAATGGCGGGGCGAACACCGGGGAGCTGTTTTTT
CASINGGANTGELFF
>-|TRBJ1-2|TRBV28|once
TGTGCCAGCAGTTTATCCTCACAGACTAACTATGGCTACACCTTC
CASSLSSQTNYGYTF
>-|TRBJ1-2|TRBV2|-
TGTGCCAGCAGGGAAATCAATGGCTACACCTTC
CASREINGYTF